This is a list of T cell receptor beta chains from one sample in a study of molecular identifiers for immune sequencing clone quantification. TCRdb re-analysed the PCR reads in MiXCR, keeping a single row per CDR3 protein. This sample has about 640,000 distinct CDR3 sequences; about 20% occur once, and the top ten carry 0.75% to 0.95%. The sample taken for sequencing was naive CD8+ T cells from blood, with Jurkat cell RNA spiked in. All receptors come from a human donor in good health. Some libraries in this study had Jurkat cell RNA spiked in. Both conserved end residues are part of each CDR3. The D gene is left open where the match is weak. Clone size is given for some rows only: seen once, a few or many times, or a class if the clone is expanded.

>TRBV5-1|many|TRBD2|TRBJ2-3
CASSLAASGLDTQYF
TGCGCCAGCAGCTTGGCAGCTAGCGGTTTAGATACGCAGTATTTT
>TRBV7-9|few|TRBD2|TRBJ2-1
CASSPPGLGRYEQFF
TGTGCCAGCAGCCCCCCGGGACTAGGTCGCTATGAGCAGTTCTTC
>TRBV4-1|many|TRBD1|TRBJ2-3
CASSHLKLRRGQADTQYF
TGCGCCAGCAGCCATCTAAAACTTCGCAGGGGGCAAGCAGATACGCAGTATTTT
>TRBV6-1|many|.|TRBJ1-1
CASRDTAFRDMNTEAFF
TGTGCCAGCAGGGATACAGCCTTTAGAGATATGAACACTGAAGCTTTCTTT
>TRBV3-1|many|.|TRBJ2-3
CASSQAGDTQYF
TGTGCCAGCAGCCAAGCGGGGGATACGCAGTATTTT
>TRBV5-1|many|TRBD2|TRBJ2-7
CASSYSGGTYEQYF
TGCGCCAGCAGTTACAGCGGGGGCACCTACGAGCAGTACTTC
>TRBV7-9|few|.|TRBJ2-3
CVSSPSGGGGPTDTQYF
TGTGTCAGCAGCCCCTCAGGGGGCGGGGGGCCCACAGATACGCAGTATTTT
>TRBV19|few|.|TRBJ2-1
CASSMGINEQFF
TGTGCCAGTAGTATGGGGATCAATGAGCAGTTCTTC
>TRBV6-5|.|TRBD2|TRBJ2-5
CASGYGGGETQYF
TGTGCCAGCGGTTACGGCGGGGGGGAGACCCAGTACTTC
>TRBV13|few|TRBD2|TRBJ2-7
CASSPIAGRYEQYF
TGTGCCAGCAGCCCAATAGCGGGCAGGTACGAGCAGTACTTC
>TRBV27|.|.|TRBJ2-7
CASSLFSGFAYEQHF
TGTGCCAGCAGTTTATTCTCTGGATTCGCCTACGAGCAGCACTTC
>TRBV29-1|many|TRBD1|TRBJ2-7
CSVVPGQAGPYEQYF
TGCAGCGTTGTACCCGGACAGGCCGGTCCATACGAGCAGTACTTC
>TRBV10-2|.|TRBD1|TRBJ2-5
CASSDRDRANEETQYF
TGCGCCAGCAGCGATAGGGACAGGGCAAATGAAGAGACCCAGTACTTC
>TRBV2|many|.|TRBJ2-5
CASRPEPRGETQYF
TGTGCCAGCAGACCCGAGCCCAGGGGAGAGACCCAGTACTTC
>TRBV2|many|.|TRBJ2-7
CASSDWYQQYF
TGTGCCAGCAGTGATTGGTATCAGCAGTACTTC
>TRBV12-3/TRBV12-4|many|.|TRBJ2-7
CASSDDRPEQYF
TGTGCCAGCAGTGACGACCGGCCCGAGCAGTACTTC
>TRBV2|.|.|TRBJ1-3
CATLTKQQVDTIYF
TGTGCCACCCTGACCAAACAGCAAGTAGACACCATATATTTT
>TRBV6-2/TRBV6-3|many|.|TRBJ1-1
CASSRDQAFTEAFF
TGTGCCAGCAGCCGGGACCAGGCTTTCACTGAAGCTTTCTTT
>TRBV11-2|.|.|TRBJ2-4
CASSLVPGARNIQYF
TGTGCCAGCAGCTTAGTTCCGGGGGCCCGGAACATTCAGTACTTC
>TRBV29-1|many|.|TRBJ1-1
CSAPGVWDTEAFF
TGCAGCGCTCCGGGGGTCTGGGACACTGAAGCTTTCTTT
>TRBV5-4|.|.|TRBJ2-3
CASSSEDLGTDTQYF
TGTGCCAGCAGCTCGGAGGACCTCGGCACAGATACGCAGTATTTT
>TRBV18|.|TRBD1|TRBJ2-1
CASSHDLDRVFYNEQFF
TGTGCCAGCTCACATGACCTGGACAGGGTTTTCTACAATGAGCAGTTCTTC
>TRBV24-1|many|.|TRBJ2-2
CATSDYNLEGTGELFF
TGTGCCACCAGTGATTACAACCTGGAGGGGACCGGGGAGCTGTTTTTT
>TRBV4-2|many|.|TRBJ1-5
CASSQVEGNQPQHF
TGTGCCAGCAGCCAAGTTGAGGGCAATCAGCCCCAGCATTTT
>TRBV6-5|many|TRBD1|TRBJ2-6
CASSFTDRGHFGANVLTF
TGTGCCAGCAGTTTCACGGACAGGGGGCATTTTGGGGCCAACGTCCTGACTTTC
>TRBV4-1|few|.|TRBJ2-3
CASSQVGQGGYTDTQYF
TGCGCCAGCAGCCAAGTAGGCCAGGGGGGGTACACAGATACGCAGTATTTT
>TRBV30|many|TRBD1|TRBJ2-1
CAWILDNRGDEQFF
TGTGCCTGGATCCTCGACAACAGGGGCGATGAGCAGTTCTTC
>TRBV7-2|many|TRBD1|TRBJ2-7
CASSFTGEVYEQYF
TGTGCCAGCAGCTTTACAGGGGAAGTCTACGAGCAGTACTTC
>TRBV27|.|.|TRBJ2-7
CASSPGRVRSLRQYF
TGTGCCAGCAGTCCCGGCAGGGTACGGTCTCTACGGCAGTACTTC
>TRBV6-5|many|.|TRBJ2-3
CASSYTGIGTDTQYF
TGTGCCAGCAGTTACACCGGGATTGGGACAGATACGCAGTATTTT
>TRBV6-5|.|.|TRBJ1-1
CAGSLGLRTEAFF
TGTGCCGGCAGTTTAGGGCTGCGCACTGAAGCTTTCTTT
>TRBV19|many|.|TRBJ2-1
CASSTNNVEQFF
TGTGCCAGTAGTACCAACAACGTCGAGCAGTTCTTC
>TRBV2|many|.|TRBJ1-1
CASREIGGPNTEAFF
TGTGCCAGCCGTGAAATCGGGGGCCCGAACACTGAAGCTTTCTTT
>TRBV19|many|TRBD1|TRBJ1-5
CASSPTGQGYGNQPQHF
TGTGCCAGTAGTCCGACGGGACAGGGGTATGGTAATCAGCCCCAGCATTTT
>TRBV12-3/TRBV12-4|many|.|TRBJ2-3
CASSLAAGRVTDTQYF
TGTGCCAGCAGTTTAGCCGCGGGGCGGGTCACAGATACGCAGTATTTT
>TRBV27|many|.|TRBJ1-5
CASSSASNQPQHF
TGTGCCAGCAGTTCAGCTAGCAATCAGCCCCAGCATTTT
>TRBV1|.|.|TRBJ1-5
CTSSHRQGDFNQPQHF
TGCACCAGCAGCCATCGACAGGGGGATTTCAATCAGCCCCAGCATTTT
>TRBV30|.|TRBD2|TRBJ2-7
CAWGLGLAGVSYELYF
TGTGCCTGGGGCCTCGGACTAGCGGGGGTCTCCTACGAGCTGTACTTC
>TRBV19|.|.|TRBJ1-5
CASSFGGSQPQHF
TGTGCCAGTAGTTTCGGAGGTTCTCAGCCCCAGCATTTT
>TRBV9|many|.|TRBJ2-6
CASSHAGANVLTF
TGTGCCAGCAGCCACGCCGGGGCCAACGTCCTGACTTTC
>TRBV4-3|many|.|TRBJ1-5
CASSQEAGISNQPQHF
TGCGCCAGCAGCCAAGAAGCGGGTATTAGCAATCAGCCCCAGCATTTT
>TRBV25-1|many|.|TRBJ2-7
CASSSRTVSYEQYF
TGTGCCAGCAGTTCCCGGACCGTCTCCTACGAGCAGTACTTC
>TRBV7-9|.|.|TRBJ2-3
CASLPGTDTQYF
TGTGCCAGCCTGCCAGGCACAGATACGCAGTATTTT
>TRBV28|.|TRBD1|TRBJ1-6
CASSADRPLGSYNSPLHF
TGTGCCAGCAGCGCGGACAGGCCACTTGGCTCCTATAATTCACCCCTCCACTTT
>TRBV7-9|few|TRBD2|TRBJ2-1
CASSPVGTSGGNEQFF
TGTGCCAGCAGCCCTGTCGGGACTAGCGGGGGTAATGAGCAGTTCTTC
>TRBV2|many|.|TRBJ2-7
CASSASSSYEQYF
TGTGCCAGCAGTGCCTCGAGCTCCTACGAGCAGTACTTC
>TRBV2|many|TRBD2|TRBJ2-5
CASSERERGQETQYF
TGTGCCAGCAGTGAGAGGGAGCGGGGTCAAGAGACCCAGTACTTC
>TRBV13|.|TRBD2|TRBJ2-7
CASSSPGPAGAYEQYF
TGTGCCAGCAGCTCTCCGGGACCAGCGGGGGCGTACGAGCAGTACTTC
>TRBV12-5|.|.|TRBJ1-5
CASWGYSNQPQHF
TGTGCTAGTTGGGGGTATAGCAATCAGCCCCAGCATTTT
>TRBV27|.|.|TRBJ2-2
CASSPSLNTGELFF
TGTGCCAGCAGTCCGTCACTGAACACCGGGGAGCTGTTTTTT
>TRBV5-6|many|.|TRBJ1-5
CASTRAEWGDQPQHF
TGTGCCAGCACTCGGGCTGAGTGGGGCGATCAGCCCCAGCATTTT
>TRBV20-1|.|.|TRBJ2-1
CSARWGSSSSFF
TGCAGTGCTAGGTGGGGCAGCTCTTCCTCCTTCTTC
>TRBV15|many|.|TRBJ1-1
CATSARGETEAFF
TGTGCCACCTCGGCCAGGGGCGAGACTGAAGCTTTCTTT
>TRBV27|few|TRBD1|TRBJ2-1
CASRTPGTGVYNEQFF
TGTGCCAGCAGGACACCAGGGACAGGGGTGTACAATGAGCAGTTCTTC
>TRBV29-1|many|.|TRBJ2-7
CSVEDRVNRASYEQYF
TGCAGCGTTGAAGATCGCGTTAACAGGGCCTCCTACGAGCAGTACTTC
>TRBV2|many|TRBD2|TRBJ2-3
CASSDGTSGATDTQYF
TGTGCCAGCAGTGATGGGACTAGCGGGGCGACAGATACGCAGTATTTT
>TRBV6-2/TRBV6-3|many|.|TRBJ2-7
CASSYSIGHEQYF
TGTGCCAGCAGTTACTCGATCGGGCACGAGCAGTACTTC
>TRBV4-3|few|.|TRBJ2-2
CASSHLGGAGTGELFF
TGCGCCAGCAGCCACCTAGGGGGGGCGGGCACCGGGGAGCTGTTTTTT
>TRBV6-2/TRBV6-3|many|.|TRBJ2-7
CASSYSGAGGEYF
TGTGCCAGCAGTTACTCGGGGGCTGGTGGCGAGTACTTC
>TRBV7-9|many|.|TRBJ1-4
CASSLAGQVNEKLFF
TGTGCCAGCAGCTTAGCTGGGCAAGTTAATGAAAAACTGTTTTTT